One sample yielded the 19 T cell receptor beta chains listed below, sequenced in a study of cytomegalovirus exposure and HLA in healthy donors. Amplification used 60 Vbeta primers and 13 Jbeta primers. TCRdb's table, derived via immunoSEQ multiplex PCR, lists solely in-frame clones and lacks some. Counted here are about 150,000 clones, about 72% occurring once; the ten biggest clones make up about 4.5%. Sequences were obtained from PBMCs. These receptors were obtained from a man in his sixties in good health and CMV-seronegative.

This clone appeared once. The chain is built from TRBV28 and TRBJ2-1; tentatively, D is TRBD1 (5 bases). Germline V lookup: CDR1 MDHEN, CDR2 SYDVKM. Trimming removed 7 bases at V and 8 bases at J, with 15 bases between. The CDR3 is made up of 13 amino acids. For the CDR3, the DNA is TGTGCCAGCATGACCCCGATCAGGGATGAGCAGTTCTTC. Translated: CASMTPIRDEQFF.

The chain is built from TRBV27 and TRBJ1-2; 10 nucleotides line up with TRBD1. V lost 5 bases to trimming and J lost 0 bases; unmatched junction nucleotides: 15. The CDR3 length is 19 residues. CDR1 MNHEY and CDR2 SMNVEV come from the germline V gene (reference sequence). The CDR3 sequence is CASSRSSPGQGNSNYGYTF. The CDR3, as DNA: TGTGCCAGCAGTCGCTCGTCACCGGGACAGGGGAACTCTAACTATGGCTACACCTTC.

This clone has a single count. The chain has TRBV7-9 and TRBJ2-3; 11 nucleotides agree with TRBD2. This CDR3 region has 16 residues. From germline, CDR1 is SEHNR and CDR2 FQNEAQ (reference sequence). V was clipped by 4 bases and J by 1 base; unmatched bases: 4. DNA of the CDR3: TGTGCCAGCAGCTCCACTAGCGGGAGTGGCACAGATACGCAGTATTTT. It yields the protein CASSSTSGSGTDTQYF.

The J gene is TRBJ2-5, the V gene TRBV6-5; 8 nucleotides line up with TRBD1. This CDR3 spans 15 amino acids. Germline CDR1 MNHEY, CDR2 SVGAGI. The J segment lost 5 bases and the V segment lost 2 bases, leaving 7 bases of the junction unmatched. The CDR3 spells CASSYGGQGGETQYF. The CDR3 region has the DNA TGTGCCAGCAGTTACGGCGGACAGGGCGGTGAGACCCAGTACTTC.

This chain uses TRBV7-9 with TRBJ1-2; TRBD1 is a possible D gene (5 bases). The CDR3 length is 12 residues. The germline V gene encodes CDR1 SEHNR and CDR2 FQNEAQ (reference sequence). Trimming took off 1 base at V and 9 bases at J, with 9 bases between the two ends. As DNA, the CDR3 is TGTGCCAGCAGCTTAGTACAGGAGAGCTACACCTTC. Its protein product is CASSLVQESYTF.

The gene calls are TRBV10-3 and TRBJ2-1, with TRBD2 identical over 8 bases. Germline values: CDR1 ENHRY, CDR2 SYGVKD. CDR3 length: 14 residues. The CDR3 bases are TGTGCGTCCAGGGAACTAGCGGCGAACAATGAGCAGTTCTTC. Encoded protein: CASRELAANNEQFF.

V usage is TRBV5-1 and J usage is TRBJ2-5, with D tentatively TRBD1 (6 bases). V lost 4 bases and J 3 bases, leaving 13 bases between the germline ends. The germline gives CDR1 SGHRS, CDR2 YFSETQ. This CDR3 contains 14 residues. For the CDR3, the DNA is TGCGCCAGCAGCACGACAGGAGGAAAAGAGACCCAGTACTTC. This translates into CASSTTGGKETQYF.

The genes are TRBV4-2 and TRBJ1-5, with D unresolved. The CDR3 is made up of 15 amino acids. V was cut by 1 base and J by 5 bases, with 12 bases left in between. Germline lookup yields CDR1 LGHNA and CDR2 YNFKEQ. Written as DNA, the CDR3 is TGTGCCAGCAGCCAAGTGGAGGGAACAGATCAGCCCCAGCATTTT. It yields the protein CASSQVEGTDQPQHF.

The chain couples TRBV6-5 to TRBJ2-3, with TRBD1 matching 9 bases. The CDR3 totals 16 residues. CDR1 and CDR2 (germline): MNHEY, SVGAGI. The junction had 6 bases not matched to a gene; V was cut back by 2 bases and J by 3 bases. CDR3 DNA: TGTGCCAGCAGTTACGCGGGACAGGGTGAGACAGATACGCAGTATTTT. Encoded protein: CASSYAGQGETDTQYF.

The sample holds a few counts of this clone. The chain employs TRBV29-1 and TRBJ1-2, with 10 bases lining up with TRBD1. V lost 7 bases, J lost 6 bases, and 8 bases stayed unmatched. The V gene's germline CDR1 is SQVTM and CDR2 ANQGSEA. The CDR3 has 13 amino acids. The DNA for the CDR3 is TGCAGCGGACTGGACAGGGGGTTCGATGGCTACACCTTC. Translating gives CSGLDRGFDGYTF.

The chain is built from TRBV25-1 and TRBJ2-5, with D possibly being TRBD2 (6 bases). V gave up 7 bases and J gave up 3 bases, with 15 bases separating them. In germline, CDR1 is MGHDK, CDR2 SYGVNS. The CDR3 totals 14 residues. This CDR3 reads CASTRPGVKETQYF. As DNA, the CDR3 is TGTGCCAGCACCCGACCGGGAGTGAAAGAGACCCAGTACTTC.

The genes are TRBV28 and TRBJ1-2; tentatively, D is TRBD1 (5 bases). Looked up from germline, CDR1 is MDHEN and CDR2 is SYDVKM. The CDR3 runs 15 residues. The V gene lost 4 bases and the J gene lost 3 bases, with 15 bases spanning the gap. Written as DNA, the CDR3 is TGTGCCAGCAGTTCATTAGTAGGGGTGCACTATGGCTACACCTTC. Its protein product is CASSSLVGVHYGYTF.

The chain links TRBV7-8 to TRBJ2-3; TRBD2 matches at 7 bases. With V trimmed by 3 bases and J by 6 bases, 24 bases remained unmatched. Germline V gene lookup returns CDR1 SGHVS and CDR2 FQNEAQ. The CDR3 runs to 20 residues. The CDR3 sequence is CASSFRGLVGGSWIMDTQYF. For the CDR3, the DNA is TGTGCCAGCAGCTTCCGAGGACTAGTGGGGGGTTCGTGGATTATGGATACGCAGTATTTT.

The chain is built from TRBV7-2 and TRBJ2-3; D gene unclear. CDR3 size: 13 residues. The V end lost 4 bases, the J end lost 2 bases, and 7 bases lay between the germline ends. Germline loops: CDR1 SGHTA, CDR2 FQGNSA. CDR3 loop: CASSSGPTDTQYF. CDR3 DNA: TGTGCCAGCAGCTCCGGTCCCACAGATACGCAGTATTTT.

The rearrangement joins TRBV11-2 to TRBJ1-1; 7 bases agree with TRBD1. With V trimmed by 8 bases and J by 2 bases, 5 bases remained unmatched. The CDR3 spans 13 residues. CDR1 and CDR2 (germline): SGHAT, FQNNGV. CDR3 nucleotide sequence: TGTGCCAGCGGGACAGAAATTAACACTGAAGCTTTCTTT. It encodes CASGTEINTEAFF.

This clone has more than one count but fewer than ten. This CDR3 is CASSSGQATTSPQHF. The CDR3 DNA is TGTGCCAGCAGTTCAGGGCAGGCCACAACGTCGCCCCAGCATTTT. This chain joins TRBV27 and TRBJ1-5; possibly TRBD1 for D (5 bases). V gave up 4 bases and J gave up 9 bases, with 19 bases separating them. This CDR3 spans 15 amino acids. Germline V gene data show CDR1 as MNHEY and CDR2 as SMNVEV (reference sequence).

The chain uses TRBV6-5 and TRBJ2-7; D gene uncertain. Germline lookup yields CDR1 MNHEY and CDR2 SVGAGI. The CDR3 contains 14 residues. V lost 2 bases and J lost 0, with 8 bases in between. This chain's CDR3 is CASSYEATSYEQYF. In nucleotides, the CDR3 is TGTGCCAGCAGTTACGAGGCTACCTCCTACGAGCAGTACTTC.

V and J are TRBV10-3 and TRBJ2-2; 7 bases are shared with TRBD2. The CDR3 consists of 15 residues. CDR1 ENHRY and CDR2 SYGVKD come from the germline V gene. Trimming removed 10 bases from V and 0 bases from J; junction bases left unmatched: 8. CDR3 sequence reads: CATRSREANTGELFF. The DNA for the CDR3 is TGTGCCACCCGCAGCCGGGAGGCGAACACCGGGGAGCTGTTTTTT.

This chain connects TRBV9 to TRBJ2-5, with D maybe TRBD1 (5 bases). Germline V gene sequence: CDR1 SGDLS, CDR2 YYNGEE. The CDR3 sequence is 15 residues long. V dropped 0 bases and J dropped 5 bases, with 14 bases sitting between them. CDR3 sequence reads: CASSVVGAGMETQYF. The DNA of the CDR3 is TGTGCCAGCAGCGTAGTAGGGGCAGGAATGGAGACCCAGTACTTC.